Sequencing of this T cell receptor (beta chain) was carried out in a study of tumor-infiltrating lymphocytes in primary liver carcinoma (dated by TCRdb to about 2017). For context, the study as a whole: Of the five patients (three men and two women, aged 30 to 69 years), four had hepatocellular carcinoma and one had combined HCC and intrahepatic cholangiocarcinoma. The tumors of the five patients were staged as T1-T3 N0M0, with maximum diameters ranging from 4.2 to 10 cm. High reproducibility was observed for the technical replicate repertoires, with mean shared-clone rates roughly 0.89 and correlation coefficients above 0.95. Each sample produced about 3.65 to 7.5 million productive TCRbeta reads, and read depth showed no significant difference between tissue types. TCRbeta repertoire sequencing, expression microarrays and whole-exome sequencing were combined in the study across five regions of each liver tumor, with adjacent normal tissue and blood also included. A total of some 35 specimens from 5 patients went through TCRbeta repertoire sequencing, namely 25 tumor regions, 5 adjacent noncancerous liver tissues and 5 peripheral blood samples. To link TCRbeta repertoire diversity to the local molecular phenotype, the roughly 24 tumor region samples were profiled with Agilent mRNA microarrays.

Without any cell sorting, total RNA and DNA were co-extracted from roughly 20-30 mg of bulk tissue using the AllPrep DNA/RNA mini kit. About 5 patients with histopathologically diagnosed primary liver carcinoma underwent surgical resection in China between November 2015 and 2016. At the time of sampling, the patients were treatment-naive and had chronic HBV infection. Five spatially separated regions were sampled per tumor: superior, inferior, left-lateral and right-lateral poles, plus the tumor centre. More than 85% viable tumor cells were found by histology in every tumor sample. Fresh tumor and adjacent tissue pieces were bisected, with one half stored in RNAlater at -80 degrees C and the other half sent for histology. A constant-region primer and ProtoScript II reverse transcriptase were used to reverse-transcribe TCRbeta-specific cDNA from about 530 ng total RNA. Three nested multiplex PCR rounds, following a slightly modified ARM-PCR procedure, were used to build the TCRbeta libraries. The first two PCR rounds used multiplex TRBV1-TRBV30 forward primers with a Cbeta reverse primer, each for approximately 11 cycles. A final 25-cycle PCR with Deep VentR polymerase added sample barcodes and Illumina adapters. Amplicons of 200-500 bp were gel-purified with a QIAquick gel extraction kit before sequencing. An Illumina HiSeq 2500 was used to sequence the TCRbeta amplicons with 250-bp paired-end reads. The study's processing was this. To recover full CDR3 sequences, reads were quality-trimmed using Trimmomatic v0.33 and paired reads were then merged using FLASH v1.2.11. V, D and J germline segments were assigned to the rearranged TCRbeta sequences using MiGEC v1.2.1b. Clonotype statistics and Shannon-Wiener diversity indices were computed with VDJtools v1.0.0. Except for diversity analysis, only the 250 most abundant clonotypes of each sample were used in subsequent analyses to reduce sampling bias. TCRdb redid the processing of the public reads, applying fastp at Q25 and MiXCR, and retained in-frame beta chains. Rows with one shared CDR3 protein collapse into an entry with the most common genes and DNA. TCRdb's processing, not the authors' own work, is the source of the V and J calls. The sample table holds 70,000 to 85,000 distinct CDR3 sequences, of which 70% to 75% were seen once. Of the sample, roughly an eighth is held by the ten largest clones.

What the research found in general, with its limitations: The top 250 clones made up a significantly larger repertoire fraction in tumors than in blood (p = 0.039). Repertoire overlap was found to be higher between tumor regions (mean about 36%) than between tumor-adjacent (roughly 17%) or tumor-blood (around 15%) pairs, consistent with antigen-driven expansion. Bulk unsorted samples precluded comparing CD4+ and CD8+ T cell repertoires. Only 4 or 5 patients were included in the study, and the authors note that the findings should be validated in a larger study. Because sequencing covered only the TCR beta chain and unpaired alpha chains were not captured, true repertoire diversity is likely underestimated. Only about 7.5-25% of top clones were present in all five regions of a tumor, suggesting spatial heterogeneity of tumor-infiltrating T cells.

Deletion took 7 bases off V and 4 bases off J, with a span of 9 bases between the germline ends. There are 13 amino acids in the CDR3, from cysteine to phenylalanine inclusive. Just CDR3 DNA is preserved here, 39 bases in frame from base 1. Based on the germline V gene, the CDR1 and CDR2 sequences are SGHRS and YFSETQ. For this clonotype: The antigen this receptor binds is unknown. A much larger clone lies a single base off, so this may be a read error.

Sequenced material: liver tumor tissue from sampling region 4. The sample's cell subset or site label is to be understood as: tumor region T4, right-lateral pole. The chain links TRBV5-1 with TRBJ1-6, with no D gene named confidently. This sequence originates from an older woman with primary liver carcinoma and hepatitis B virus infection. The nucleotide sequence is TGCGCCAGCGCCGGAAGTTATAATTCACCCCTCCACTTT. Its protein is CASAGSYNSPLHF.